This entry is about one TCR beta chain. The CDR3 consists of 12 residues. Germline assignment: CDR1 SGHVS and CDR2 FQNEAQ. The ends were cut back, 5 bases at V and 3 bases at J, with 7 bases in the middle. Data came from immunoSEQ multiplex PCR; TCRdb stores just in-frame clones and leaves some out. The table shows 450,000 or so clones, with roughly 89% occurring only once. The record originates from a study of blood T cell repertoires in COVID-19. The chain is built from TRBV7-8 and TRBJ1-1; possibly TRBD1 for D (5 bases). The sample comprised peripheral blood. The sequence derives from a man aged 18 to 29 with COVID-19, enrolled during active disease. The CDR3 here is CASSVRDTEAFF. The CDR3, as DNA: TGTGCCAGCAGCGTCAGGGACACTGAAGCTTTCTTT.